The subject of this entry is one T cell receptor (beta chain). The source of the sample is a study of blood T cell repertoires in COVID-19. This CDR3 is built from 16 residues. Germline V gene lookup returns CDR1 SGHDT and CDR2 YYEEEE. V shed 0 bases, J shed 1 base, and the junction held 2 bases outside the gene matches. Under the authors' procedure: Nucleated cell number was recorded as an estimate derived from reference gene primer amplification. The repertoire was sequenced with immunoSEQ multiplex PCR; TCRdb's copy has only in-frame clones and lacks some. Clonal size and the V and J genes are those of that table, whereas D and trimming came from the DNA. This table holds some 25,000 clones, roughly nine tenths found once.

The clonotype originates from a man aged 65 to 79 with active COVID-19. The genes are TRBV5-6 and TRBJ2-2; 8 nucleotides agree with TRBD2. The specimen sequenced was peripheral blood. DNA of the CDR3: TGTGCCAGCAGCTTGGGGGGACTAGGGAACACCGGGGAGCTGTTTTTT. It translates to CASSLGGLGNTGELFF.